This TCR beta chain was recovered during a study of T cells after yellow fever vaccination. There are 16 residues in the CDR3. The germline V gene has CDR1 MDHEN and CDR2 SYDVKM. V gave up 6 bases and J gave up 0 bases, with 18 bases separating them. From the 5' RACE reads, TCRdb called clonotypes with MiXCR, one entry per CDR3 protein. The table records about 360,000 distinct CDR3 sequences, around 6.4% of them present only once. The TCR was taken from a young man who received the YFV17D yellow fever vaccine. This rearrangement joins TRBV28 to TRBJ2-7, with a tentative D call TRBD2 (6 bases). The sample consisted of PBMCs, taken 5 days after the yellow fever booster vaccination. DNA for the CDR3: TGTGCCAGCAGAAGTCCCGGGGTCGGGAGCTCCTACGAGCAGTACTTC. This translates into CASRSPGVGSSYEQYF.